The text below deals with one T cell receptor (beta chain). Its cognate antigen is unknown. This entry is derived from a study of vaccination effects on CD4 cells after COVID-19. Study results and caveats: Relatively few convalescent patients took part in the study, which had no early post-infection timepoints.

Trimming took off 5 bases at V and 8 bases at J, with 10 bases between the two ends. The CDR3 totals 12 residues. Viral peptide pool expansion of antigen-specific CD4+ T cells preceded sequencing in the ViraFEST assay. Upon completion of approximately ten days in culture, CD4+ T cells were isolated. It was between March and December 2020 that the person had a SARS-CoV-2 infection confirmed by PCR. A half-volume exchange with IL-2 medium occurred on days 3 and 7. Sequencing used immunoSEQ multiplex PCR; TCRdb keeps in-frame clones, though not all of them. Here the sample spans around 30,000 clones, approximately 80% being singletons.

The clonotype comes from a human donor who had a prior SARS-CoV-2 infection. Sequenced here: CD4+ T cells from PBMCs cultured with HCoV-NL63 spike peptides, sampled before COVID-19 vaccination. The chain links TRBV12-3 or TRBV12-4 to TRBJ2-1, with D unclear. The CDR3: CASSLGLYEQFF. The DNA for the CDR3 is TGTGCCAGCAGTCTAGGGCTATATGAGCAGTTCTTC.